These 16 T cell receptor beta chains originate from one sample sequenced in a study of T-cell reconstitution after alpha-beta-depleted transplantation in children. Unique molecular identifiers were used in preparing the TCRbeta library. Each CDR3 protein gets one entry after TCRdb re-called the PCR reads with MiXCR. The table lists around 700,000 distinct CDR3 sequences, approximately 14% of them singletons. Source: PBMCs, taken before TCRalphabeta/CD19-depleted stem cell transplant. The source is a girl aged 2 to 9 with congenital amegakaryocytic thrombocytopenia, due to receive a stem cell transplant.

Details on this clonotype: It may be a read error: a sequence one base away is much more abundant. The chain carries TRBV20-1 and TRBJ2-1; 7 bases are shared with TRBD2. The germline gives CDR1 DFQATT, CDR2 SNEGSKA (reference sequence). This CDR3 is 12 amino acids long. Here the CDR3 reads CRAGAGYNEQFF. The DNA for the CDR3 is TGCAGAGCCGGAGCGGGGTACAATGAGCAGTTCTTC.

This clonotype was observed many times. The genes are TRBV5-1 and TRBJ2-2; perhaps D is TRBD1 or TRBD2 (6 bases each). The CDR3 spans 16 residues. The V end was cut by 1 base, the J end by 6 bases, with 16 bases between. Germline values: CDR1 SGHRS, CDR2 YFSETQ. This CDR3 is CASSLTPGAVAGELFF. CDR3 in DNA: TGCGCCAGCAGCTTGACACCGGGGGCAGTCGCCGGGGAGCTGTTTTTT.

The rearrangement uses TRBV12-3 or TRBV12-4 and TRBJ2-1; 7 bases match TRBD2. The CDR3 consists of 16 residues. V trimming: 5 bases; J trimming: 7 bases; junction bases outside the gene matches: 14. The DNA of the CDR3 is TGTGCCAGCAGTCCTCAGGAGGGGAGGGTCAGGAATGAGCAGTTCTTC. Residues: CASSPQEGRVRNEQFF.

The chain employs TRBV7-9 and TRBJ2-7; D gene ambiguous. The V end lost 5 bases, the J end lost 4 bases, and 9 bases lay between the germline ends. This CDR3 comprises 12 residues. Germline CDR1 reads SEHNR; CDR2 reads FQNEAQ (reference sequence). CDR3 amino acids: CASSNVVYEQYF. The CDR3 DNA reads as TGTGCCAGCAGCAATGTCGTGTACGAGCAGTACTTC.

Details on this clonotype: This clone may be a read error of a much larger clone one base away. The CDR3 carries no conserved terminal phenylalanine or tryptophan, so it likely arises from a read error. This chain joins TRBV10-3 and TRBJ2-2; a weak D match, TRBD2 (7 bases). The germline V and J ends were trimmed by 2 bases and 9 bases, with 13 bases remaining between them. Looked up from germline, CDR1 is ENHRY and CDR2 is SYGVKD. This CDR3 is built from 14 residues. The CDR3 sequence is CAISEEGGFRELFS. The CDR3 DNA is TGTGCCATCAGTGAGGAGGGGGGGTTTCGGGAGCTGTTTTCT.

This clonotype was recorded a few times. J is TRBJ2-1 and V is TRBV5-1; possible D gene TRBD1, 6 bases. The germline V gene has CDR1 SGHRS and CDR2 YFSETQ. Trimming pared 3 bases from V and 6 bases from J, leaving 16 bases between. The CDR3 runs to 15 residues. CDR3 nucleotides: TGCGCCAGCAGCTGGGGGCGGTCGGGCTTCAATGAGCAGTTCTTC. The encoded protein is CASSWGRSGFNEQFF.

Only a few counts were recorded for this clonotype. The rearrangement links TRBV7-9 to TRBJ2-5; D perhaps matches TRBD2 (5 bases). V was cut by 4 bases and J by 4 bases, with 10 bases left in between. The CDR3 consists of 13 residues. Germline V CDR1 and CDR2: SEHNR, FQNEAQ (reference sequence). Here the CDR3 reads CASSSTRRETQYF. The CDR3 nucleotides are TGTGCCAGCAGCTCCACTAGGAGAGAGACCCAGTACTTC.

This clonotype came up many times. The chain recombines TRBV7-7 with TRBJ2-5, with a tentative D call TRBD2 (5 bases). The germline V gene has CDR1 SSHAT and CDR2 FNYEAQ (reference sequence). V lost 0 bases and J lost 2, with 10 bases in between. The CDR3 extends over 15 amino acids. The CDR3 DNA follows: TGTGCCAGCAGCTTAGCGCGGGTCCCTCAAGAGACCCAGTACTTC. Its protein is CASSLARVPQETQYF.

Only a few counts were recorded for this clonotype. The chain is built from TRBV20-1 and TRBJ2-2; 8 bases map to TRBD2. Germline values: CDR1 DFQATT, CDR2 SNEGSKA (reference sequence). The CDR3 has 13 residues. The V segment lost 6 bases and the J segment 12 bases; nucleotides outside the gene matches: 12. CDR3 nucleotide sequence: TGCAGTGCCGAAGCGGGAGCTCCTGAGAAGCTGTTTTTT. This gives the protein CSAEAGAPEKLFF.

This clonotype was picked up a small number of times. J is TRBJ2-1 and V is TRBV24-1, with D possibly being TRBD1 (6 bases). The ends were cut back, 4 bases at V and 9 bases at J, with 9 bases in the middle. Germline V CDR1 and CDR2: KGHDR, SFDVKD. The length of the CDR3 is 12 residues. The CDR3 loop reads CATSETGAEQFF. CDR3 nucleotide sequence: TGTGCCACCAGTGAGACAGGAGCTGAGCAGTTCTTC.

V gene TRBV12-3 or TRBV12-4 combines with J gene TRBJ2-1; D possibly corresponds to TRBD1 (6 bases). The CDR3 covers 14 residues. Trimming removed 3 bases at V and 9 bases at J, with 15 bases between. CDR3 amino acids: CASSLGTLVGEQFF. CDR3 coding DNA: TGTGCCAGCAGTTTGGGGACACTGGTGGGTGAGCAGTTCTTC.

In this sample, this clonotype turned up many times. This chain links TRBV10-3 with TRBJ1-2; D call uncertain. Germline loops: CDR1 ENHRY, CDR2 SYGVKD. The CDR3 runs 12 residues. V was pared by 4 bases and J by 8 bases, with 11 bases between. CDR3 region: CAISGGVIGYTF. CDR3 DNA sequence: TGTGCCATCAGTGGTGGAGTTATCGGCTACACCTTC.

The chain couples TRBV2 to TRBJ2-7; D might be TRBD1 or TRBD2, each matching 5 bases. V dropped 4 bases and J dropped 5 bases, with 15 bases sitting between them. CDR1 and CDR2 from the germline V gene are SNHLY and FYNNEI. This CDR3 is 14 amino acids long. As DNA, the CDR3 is TGTGCCAGCAGTGTCTCCTGGGGGTACAACGAGCAGTACTTC. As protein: CASSVSWGYNEQYF.

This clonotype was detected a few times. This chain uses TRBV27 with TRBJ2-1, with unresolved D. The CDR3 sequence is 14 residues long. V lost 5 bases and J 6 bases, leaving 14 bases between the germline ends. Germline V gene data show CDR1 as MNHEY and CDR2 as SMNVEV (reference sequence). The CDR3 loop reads CASSRIQGINEQFF. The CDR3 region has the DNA TGTGCCAGCAGTCGTATTCAAGGGATCAATGAGCAGTTCTTC.

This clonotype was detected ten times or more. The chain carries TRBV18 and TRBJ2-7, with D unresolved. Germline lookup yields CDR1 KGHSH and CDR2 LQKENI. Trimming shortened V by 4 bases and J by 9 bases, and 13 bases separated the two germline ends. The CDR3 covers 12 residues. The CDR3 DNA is TGTGCCAGCTCACTTAGGAACTTAGGGCAGTACTTC. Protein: CASSLRNLGQYF.

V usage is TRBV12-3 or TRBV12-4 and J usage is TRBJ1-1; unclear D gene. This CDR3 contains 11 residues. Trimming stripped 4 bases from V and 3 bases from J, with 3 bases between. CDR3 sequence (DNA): TGTGCCAGCAGTTGGGACACTGAAGCTTTCTTT. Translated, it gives CASSWDTEAFF.